This T cell receptor beta chain is from a study of T cells after yellow fever vaccination. Study summary: Any fraction with a low cell number was prepared using SMART-Seq v4 Ultra Low Input. Whole-study findings and limits: In FACS-sorted repertoires, abundant clonotypes from the bulk population could appear as contaminants. After the booster, about 95% of CD4 and roughly nine tenths of CD8 primary-response clones were re-detected.

This clonotype was recorded many times. Its target is not known. Conversion of TCR transcripts into cDNA relied on 5'RACE template switching, which added a universal primer site and UMIs. Each CDR3 protein is one row after TCRdb ran MiXCR on the 5' RACE reads. This repertoire shows 50,000 to 75,000 distinct CDR3 sequences, more than 5.5% found once; its top ten account for less than 45%. Between the trimmed V and J ends, which lost 0 bases and 7 bases, there was a span of 9 bases. The CDR3 covers 14 residues. Per germline, CDR1 MNHEY and CDR2 SVGAGI. This receptor was taken from a man in his late teens or twenties who received the YFV17D yellow fever vaccine. This sample comprised CD8+ T cells sorted from PBMCs, obtained on the day of the first yellow fever vaccination. The V gene is TRBV6-5, the J gene TRBJ1-4; D is uncertain. CDR3 residues: CASSYSMGTEKLFF. CDR3 coding DNA: TGTGCCAGCAGTTACTCGATGGGTACTGAAAAACTGTTTTTT.